The present T cell receptor (beta chain) was sequenced within a study of T cell responses to AZD1222 COVID-19 vaccine. Whole-study findings and limits: White British people made up most donors, females outnumbered males, and clonal diversity was possibly underestimated.

Some clones are missing from TCRdb's copy, which holds only in-frame ones; the method was immunoSEQ multiplex PCR. Found here are over 100,000 clones, about 86% of them singletons; the top ten hold about 5%. CDR1 and CDR2 from the germline V gene are SGHNT and YYREEE (reference sequence). This CDR3 has 13 residues. V dropped 0 bases and J dropped 4 bases, with 4 bases sitting between them. Concerning this clone: Antigen specificity is unknown.

The source is an adult in good health. The chain combines TRBV5-4 with TRBJ2-2; D uncertain. The sample was peripheral blood, taken on day 0 of AZD1222 vaccination. This CDR3 reads CASSLVGTGELFF. The CDR3 bases are TGTGCCAGCAGCTTGGTAGGCACCGGGGAGCTGTTTTTT.